What follows are 29 T cell receptor beta chains derived from one specimen sequenced in a study of cytomegalovirus exposure and HLA in healthy donors. PCR primers comprised 60 Vbeta and 13 Jbeta primers. Generated by immunoSEQ multiplex PCR, the TCRdb table keeps only in-frame clones and is missing some. The sample shows 110,000 to 150,000 clones, around 80% of them seen only once. The source material was PBMCs. These receptors all come from a woman in her sixties or seventies in good health and CMV-seropositive.

The chain recombines TRBV30 with TRBJ2-5; 8 bases are shared with TRBD2. Near its end, the DNA agrees better with TRBJ2-7, so the J call may be wrong. Looked up from germline, CDR1 is GTSNPN and CDR2 is SVGIG (reference sequence). This CDR3 has 14 residues. The CDR3 spells CAWSVVAGRDEQYF. The CDR3 region has the DNA TGTGCCTGGAGTGTTGTAGCGGGGAGGGACGAGCAGTACTTC.

This sequence joins TRBV7-9 and TRBJ2-6, with TRBD2 as a possible D gene (6 bases). Trimming took off 5 bases at V and 3 bases at J, with 14 bases between the two ends. Germline-derived CDR1 and CDR2 are SEHNR and FQNEAQ (reference sequence). CDR3 length: 16 residues. CDR3 residues: CASSAFAGFGANVLTF. The DNA for the CDR3 is TGTGCCAGCAGCGCATTCGCGGGGTTTGGGGCCAACGTCCTGACTTTC.

The chain couples TRBV30 to TRBJ2-3; the match to TRBD1 covers 7 bases. Unmatched junction bases numbered 14, after V lost 4 bases and J lost 1 base. The V gene's germline CDR1 is GTSNPN and CDR2 SVGIG (reference sequence). The CDR3 extends over 17 amino acids. The CDR3 here is CAWKYPTGEGRTDTQYF. The CDR3, as DNA: TGTGCCTGGAAGTATCCTACAGGGGAAGGCCGCACAGATACGCAGTATTTT.

In its sample, this clone was seen a few times. Other DNA sequences within the sample encode an identical CDR3. V usage is TRBV6-5 and J usage is TRBJ1-2; D remains ambiguous. Trimming left V 0 bases short and J 2 bases short, with 7 bases between. The germline CDR1 and CDR2 sequences are MNHEY and SVGAGI. The CDR3 runs 14 residues. In DNA, the CDR3 is TGTGCCAGCAGTTACTCGAGGGCCAACTATGGCTACACCTTC. It codes for CASSYSRANYGYTF.

The table lists this clone with a count of one. The gene calls are TRBV28 and TRBJ2-2; 8 bases match TRBD2. CDR1 is MDHEN, CDR2 SYDVKM, per germline. This CDR3 spans 15 amino acids. Trimming cost V 4 bases and J 5 bases; bases outside gene matches: 6. The CDR3 DNA reads TGTGCCAGCAGTTCCCCCGGGGGGGGGACCGGGGAGCTGTTTTTT. Protein sequence: CASSSPGGGTGELFF.

J is TRBJ1-5 and V is TRBV19; D gene ambiguous. This CDR3 has 13 amino acids. Germline V gene data show CDR1 as LNHDA and CDR2 as SQIVND (reference sequence). Between the trimmed V and J ends, which lost 1 base and 7 bases, there was a span of 8 bases. As DNA, the CDR3 is TGTGCCAGTAGTATAGGACTTGTGCAGCCCCAGCATTTT. Translating gives CASSIGLVQPQHF.

The chain links TRBV2 to TRBJ2-1; TRBD2 matches at 8 bases. This CDR3 region has 13 residues. J was trimmed by 4 bases and V by 8 bases; bases with no gene match: 4. CDR1 SNHLY and CDR2 FYNNEI come from the germline V gene. CDR3: CASSRGGYNEQFF. CDR3 bases: TGTGCCAGCTCCCGGGGGGGTTACAATGAGCAGTTCTTC.

This rearrangement joins TRBV27 to TRBJ2-1; the match to TRBD2 covers 11 bases. The ends lost 5 bases at V and 5 bases at J; junction bases unmatched: 8. CDR3 length: 16 residues. The germline V gene encodes CDR1 MNHEY and CDR2 SMNVEV (reference sequence). CDR3 amino acids: CASSPGTSGSHNEQFF. In DNA form, the CDR3 reads TGTGCCAGCAGTCCCGGAACTAGCGGGAGCCACAATGAGCAGTTCTTC.

The gene calls are TRBV19 and TRBJ1-6, with D perhaps matching TRBD1 (6 bases). V was pared by 8 bases and J by 0 bases, with 11 bases between. The CDR3 spans 15 residues. Germline CDR1 is LNHDA and CDR2 is SQIVND (reference sequence). The CDR3 region has the DNA TGTGCCAGTCGCACAGGGAGCTCCTATAATTCACCCCTCCACTTT. This sequence encodes CASRTGSSYNSPLHF.

This clone was detected a few times. J is TRBJ1-5 and V is TRBV19; possible D gene TRBD1, 6 bases. The CDR3 is made up of 16 amino acids. Germline-derived CDR1 and CDR2 are LNHDA and SQIVND (reference sequence). Trimming took off 4 bases at V and 3 bases at J, with 16 bases between the two ends. The CDR3, as DNA: TGTGCCAGTAGTACCCTGTTACAGGGCGACAATCAGCCCCAGCATTTT. Protein sequence: CASSTLLQGDNQPQHF.

The rearrangement links TRBV11-3 to TRBJ2-5, with 8 bases matching TRBD2. TRBJ2-7 explains the end of the DNA better; the J call may be wrong. Germline values: CDR1 SGHNT, CDR2 YENEEA. The CDR3 spans 14 residues. The CDR3 DNA is TGTGCCAGCAGCTTAGTAGCGGGGTCCTACGAGCAGTACTTC. Translated: CASSLVAGSYEQYF.

V usage is TRBV6-5 and J usage is TRBJ2-2; no definite D call. The CDR3 totals 14 residues. With 2 bases removed from V and 4 bases from J, the gap between germline ends came to 8 bases. The V gene's germline CDR1 is MNHEY and CDR2 SVGAGI. CDR3 sequence reads: CASSYRGFTGELFF. CDR3 nucleotides: TGTGCCAGCAGTTACCGCGGATTCACCGGGGAGCTGTTTTTT.

V gene TRBV11-2 combines with J gene TRBJ1-1, with TRBD1 as a possible D gene (6 bases). In germline, CDR1 is SGHAT, CDR2 FQNNGV. Trimming shortened V by 2 bases and J by 0 bases, and 16 bases separated the two germline ends. CDR3 length: 17 amino acids. The CDR3 spells CASSLRVGQSMNTEAFF. The CDR3 DNA reads TGTGCCAGCAGCTTAAGAGTAGGACAGTCCATGAACACTGAAGCTTTCTTT.

The chain recombines TRBV10-3 with TRBJ2-1, with 14 bases matching TRBD2. Germline V gene sequence: CDR1 ENHRY, CDR2 SYGVKD. V dropped 5 bases and J dropped 1; count of bases not matched to a gene: 7. CDR3 length: 18 residues. The CDR3 DNA reads TGTGCCATCAGTAACCCCGGGACTAGCGGGGGTTCCTACAATGAGCAGTTCTTC. Translation gives CAISNPGTSGGSYNEQFF.

This chain links TRBV19 with TRBJ2-3, with 7 bases matching TRBD2. After removal of 8 bases from V and 1 base from J, the junction contained 9 bases not matched to a gene. This CDR3 contains 15 residues. Germline loops: CDR1 LNHDA, CDR2 SQIVND (reference sequence). The CDR3 region is CASSLGGGGTDTQYF. CDR3 sequence (DNA): TGTGCCAGTTCCCTCGGGGGAGGGGGCACAGATACGCAGTATTTT.

The chain uses TRBV5-4 and TRBJ2-7; D gene ambiguous. CDR1 and CDR2 (germline): SGHNT, YYREEE (reference sequence). Between the trimmed V and J ends, which lost 2 bases and 1 base, there was a span of 13 bases. The CDR3 is 15 residues long. The CDR3 here is CASSLYAISSYEQYF. CDR3 in DNA: TGTGCCAGCAGCTTATACGCGATTAGTTCCTACGAGCAGTACTTC.

The chain combines TRBV7-9 with TRBJ2-7; possibly TRBD1 for D (5 bases). CDR3 length: 13 amino acids. V lost 1 base, J lost 3 bases, and 7 bases lay in between. From germline, CDR1 is SEHNR and CDR2 FQNEAQ (reference sequence). CDR3 nucleotides: TGTGCCAGCAGCTTAGACAGGTACTACGAGCAGTACTTC. Protein: CASSLDRYYEQYF.

V and J are TRBV7-8 and TRBJ1-2; 8 bases match TRBD1. The CDR3 consists of 13 residues. Per germline, CDR1 SGHVS and CDR2 FQNEAQ. Trimming removed 3 bases from V and 4 bases from J; junction bases left unmatched: 1. The CDR3 spells CASSLDRAYGYTF. In DNA, the CDR3 is TGTGCCAGCAGCTTGGACAGGGCCTATGGCTACACCTTC.

The gene calls are TRBV21-1 and TRBJ1-2; no check of the table's D call, TRBD1, against the DNA was made. TRBV21-1 is a pseudogene segment. The CDR3 sequence is 16 residues long. The CDR3 loop is CASSKEYGDRGGGYTF. The CDR3, as DNA: TGTGCCAGCAGCAAAGAGTATGGGGACAGGGGGGGTGGCTACACCTTC.

The chain links TRBV27 to TRBJ2-1; perhaps TRBD2 as D (6 bases). Germline-derived CDR1 and CDR2 are MNHEY and SMNVEV (reference sequence). Trimming pared 1 base from V and 5 bases from J, leaving 9 bases between. This CDR3 has 14 amino acids. The CDR3 here is CASSLYSGNNEQFF. CDR3 coding DNA: TGTGCCAGCAGTTTATATAGCGGAAACAATGAGCAGTTCTTC.

J is TRBJ1-1 and V is TRBV19; perhaps TRBD1 as D (6 bases). V lost 4 bases to trimming and J lost 5 bases, with 14 bases between them. The germline V gene encodes CDR1 LNHDA and CDR2 SQIVND (reference sequence). The CDR3 spans 14 residues. This CDR3 reads CASSTRTARTEAFF. The CDR3 region has the DNA TGTGCCAGTAGTACCCGGACAGCACGGACTGAAGCTTTCTTT.

The sample holds a few counts of this clone. The V gene is TRBV7-2, the J gene TRBJ1-1; TRBD1 aligns across 7 bases. Trimming took 3 bases from V and 0 from J; bases not matched to a gene: 4. The germline V gene has CDR1 SGHTA and CDR2 FQGNSA. The CDR3 runs to 15 residues. CDR3 in DNA: TGTGCCAGCAGCTTCACAACAGGGGTGAACACTGAAGCTTTCTTT. Its protein is CASSFTTGVNTEAFF.

This chain joins TRBV30 and TRBJ2-7; TRBD1 is a possible D gene (7 bases). CDR3 length: 13 residues. CDR1 and CDR2 (germline): GTSNPN, SVGIG (reference sequence). V lost 4 bases and J 2 bases, leaving 12 bases between the germline ends. CDR3 coding DNA: TGTGCCTGGACGTCAGGGGGGACCTACGAGCAGTACTTC. Translating gives CAWTSGGTYEQYF.

The chain has TRBV29-1 and TRBJ2-5; TRBD2 agrees at 9 bases. The end of the DNA fits TRBJ2-7 better, so the J call may be wrong. The CDR3 has 17 amino acids. Germline values: CDR1 SQVTM, CDR2 ANQGSEA. CDR3 protein: CSVVGLAGLPTSYEQYF. The CDR3, as DNA: TGCAGCGTTGTGGGGCTAGCGGGACTCCCAACTTCCTACGAGCAGTACTTC.

This clone was observed a handful of times. The chain couples TRBV28 to TRBJ1-1; no clear D gene. The germline V gene has CDR1 MDHEN and CDR2 SYDVKM. This CDR3 comprises 11 residues. Trimming left V 6 bases short and J 7 bases short, with 9 bases between. The CDR3 sequence: CASSQQHEAFF. CDR3 bases: TGTGCCAGCAGCCAACAACATGAAGCTTTCTTT. Variable domain in full (rest from reference TRBV28 and TRBJ1-1): DVKVTQSSRYLVKRTGEKVFLECVQDMDHENMFWYRQDPGLGLRLIYFSYDVKMKEKGDIPEGYSVSREKKERFSLILESASTNQTSMYLCASSQQHEAFFGQGTRLTVV.

This clone was picked up one time. The rearrangement links TRBV18 to TRBJ1-5, with D uncertain. The CDR3 is made up of 14 amino acids. The ends were cut back, 3 bases at V and 2 bases at J, with 8 bases in the middle. Germline CDR1 and CDR2: KGHSH and LQKENI. CDR3 region: CASSPVSGNQPQHF. Written as DNA, the CDR3 is TGTGCCAGCTCACCCGTCTCAGGCAATCAGCCCCAGCATTTT.

V and J are TRBV5-1 and TRBJ2-3; D is perhaps TRBD2 (7 bases). The CDR3 contains 16 residues. Trimming stripped 5 bases from V and 3 bases from J, with 19 bases between. Germline CDR1 reads SGHRS; CDR2 reads YFSETQ. CDR3 loop: CASSLYRAGATDTQYF. The CDR3 nucleotides are TGCGCCAGCAGTTTATATAGGGCGGGGGCAACAGATACGCAGTATTTT.

The genes are TRBV7-6 and TRBJ2-7; D perhaps matches TRBD1 (6 bases). Looked up from germline, CDR1 is SGHVS and CDR2 is FNYEAQ. V lost 4 bases and J 7 bases, leaving 17 bases between the germline ends. This CDR3 is 14 amino acids long. The CDR3 coding sequence is TGTGCCAGCAGCTCTCATACAGGGTTTCGGGAGCAGTACTTC. Translated: CASSSHTGFREQYF.

As regards this clone: This specimen includes other DNA sequences encoding the same CDR3. The chain joins TRBV25-1 to TRBJ2-7; the match to TRBD1 covers 7 bases. In germline, CDR1 is MGHDK, CDR2 SYGVNS. V gave up 2 bases and J gave up 6 bases; unmatched junction bases: 10. The CDR3 is 15 amino acids. The CDR3 region has the DNA TGTGCCAGCAGTGAAAGGCCAGGGGGATCGGGCGAGCAGTACTTC. Translated, it gives CASSERPGGSGEQYF.